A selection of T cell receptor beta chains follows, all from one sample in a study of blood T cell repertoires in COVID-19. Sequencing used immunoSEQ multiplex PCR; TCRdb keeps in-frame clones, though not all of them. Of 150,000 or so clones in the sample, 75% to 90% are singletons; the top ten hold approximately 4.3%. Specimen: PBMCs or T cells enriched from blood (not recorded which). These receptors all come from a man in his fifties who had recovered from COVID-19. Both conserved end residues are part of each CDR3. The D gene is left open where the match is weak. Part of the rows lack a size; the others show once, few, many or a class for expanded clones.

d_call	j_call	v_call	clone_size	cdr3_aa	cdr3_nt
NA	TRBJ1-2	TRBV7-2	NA	CASTQGRPEGYTF	TGTGCCAGCACCCAAGGTCGGCCGGAGGGCTACACCTTC
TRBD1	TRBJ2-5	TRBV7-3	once	CASSRQGAGTQYF	TGTGCCAGCAGCCGACAGGGGGCGGGGACCCAGTACTTC
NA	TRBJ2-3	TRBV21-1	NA	CASTPTGFADTQYF	TGTGCCAGCACCCCGACAGGATTCGCAGATACGCAGTATTTT
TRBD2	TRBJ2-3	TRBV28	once	CASSTSGTSTDTQYF	TGTGCCAGCAGCACTAGCGGAACTAGCACAGATACGCAGTATTTT
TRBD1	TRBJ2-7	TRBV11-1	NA	CASSRNTGGPREQYF	TGTGCCAGCAGCCGTAATACAGGGGGCCCGCGAGAGCAGTACTTC
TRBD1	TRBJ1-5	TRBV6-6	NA	CASRTGTGFRQPQHF	TGTGCCAGCAGGACCGGGACAGGGTTCCGTCAGCCCCAGCATTTT
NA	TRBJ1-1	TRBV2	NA	CASRIQVINTEAFF	TGTGCCAGCAGGATACAGGTTATCAACACTGAAGCTTTCTTT
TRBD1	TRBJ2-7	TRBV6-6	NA	CASSYGTGLPYEQYF	TGTGCCAGCAGTTACGGGACAGGACTACCCTACGAGCAGTACTTC
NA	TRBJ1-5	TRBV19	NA	CASSNQASKNQPQHF	TGTGCCAGTAGTAATCAGGCATCGAAGAATCAGCCCCAGCATTTT
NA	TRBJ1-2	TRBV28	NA	CASSLARDSSGIYGYTF	TGTGCCAGCAGTCTGGCCCGCGACAGCTCTGGTATTTACGGCTACACCTTC
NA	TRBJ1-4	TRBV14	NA	CASSQSSTTNEKLFF	TGTGCCAGCAGCCAATCTTCTACAACTAATGAAAAACTGTTTTTT
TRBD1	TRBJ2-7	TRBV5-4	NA	CASSTKTGSIYEQYF	TGTGCCAGCAGCACCAAGACAGGGAGTATCTACGAGCAGTACTTC
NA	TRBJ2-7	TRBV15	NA	CATSRGPSYEQYF	TGTGCCACCAGCAGAGGTCCGTCCTACGAGCAGTACTTC
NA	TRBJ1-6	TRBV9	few	CASSAQQGGYSPLHF	TGTGCCAGCAGCGCTCAACAGGGTGGGTATTCACCCCTCCACTTT
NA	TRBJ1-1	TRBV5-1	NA	CASSLGDLAVAEAFF	TGCGCCAGCAGCTTGGGGGATCTAGCGGTCGCTGAAGCTTTCTTT
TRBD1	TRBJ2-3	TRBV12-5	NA	CASGLGQGNTDTQYF	TGTGCTAGTGGGCTTGGACAGGGGAACACAGATACGCAGTATTTT
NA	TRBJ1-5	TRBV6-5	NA	CASSPDRDQPQHF	TGTGCCAGCAGTCCCGACCGGGATCAGCCCCAGCATTTT
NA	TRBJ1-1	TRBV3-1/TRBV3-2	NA	CASSQDRGLNAFF	TGTGCCAGCAGCCAAGATCGGGGGTTGAACGCTTTCTTT
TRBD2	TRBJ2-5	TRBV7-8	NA	CASSRGLAGGRETQYF	TGTGCCAGCAGCCGAGGGTTAGCGGGAGGGCGGGAGACCCAGTACTTC
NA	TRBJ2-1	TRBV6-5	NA	CASSRLRQYNEQFF	TGTGCCAGCAGTAGACTGAGACAGTACAATGAGCAGTTCTTC
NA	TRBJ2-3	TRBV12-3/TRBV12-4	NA	CAITGRLTDTQYF	TGTGCCATAACAGGGAGACTCACAGATACGCAGTATTTT
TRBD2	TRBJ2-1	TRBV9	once	CASSTRVAGVSNEQFF	TGTGCCAGCAGCACCCGGGTAGCGGGAGTCTCGAATGAGCAGTTCTTC
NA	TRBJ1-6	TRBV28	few	CASSHLGASSYNSPLHF	TGTGCCAGCAGCCATCTAGGGGCCAGCTCCTATAATTCACCCCTCCACTTT
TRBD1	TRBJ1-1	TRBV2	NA	CASSGQDRGSGTAFF	TGTGCCAGCAGTGGTCAGGACAGGGGAAGTGGTACGGCTTTCTTT
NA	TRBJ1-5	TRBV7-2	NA	CASSLVGGTHSNQPQHF	TGTGCCAGCAGCTTAGTTGGGGGGACCCATAGCAATCAGCCCCAGCATTTT
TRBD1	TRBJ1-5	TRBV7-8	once	CASSFQGARQPQHF	TGTGCCAGCAGCTTTCAGGGGGCACGGCAGCCCCAGCATTTT
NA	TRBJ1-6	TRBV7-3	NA	CASSLKGRGSPLHF	TGTGCCAGCAGCTTAAAAGGCAGGGGTTCACCCCTCCACTTT